The source of this T cell receptor (beta chain) is a study of blood T cell repertoires in COVID-19. TCRdb keeps only in-frame clones here, not all; method: immunoSEQ multiplex PCR. The sample has 150,000 to 200,000 clones; under 90% are singletons. The sequencing input was peripheral blood. The receptor was isolated from an older woman with COVID-19, enrolled during active disease.

The CDR3 loop reads CASSTAGTYGYTF. The CDR3 bases are TGTGCCAGCTCGACGGCAGGAACCTATGGCTACACCTTC. V usage is TRBV7-9 and J usage is TRBJ1-2, with D uncertain. CDR1 and CDR2 from the germline V gene are SEHNR and FQNEAQ (reference sequence). V shed 8 bases and J shed 4 bases, with 14 bases lying between them. CDR3 length: 13 amino acids.